These 3 T cell receptor beta chains were all obtained from the same sample, sequenced in a study of early T cells in non-severe SARS-CoV-2 infection. TCRdb reprocessed the 5' RACE reads via MiXCR and lists one record per CDR3 protein. The table has about 61,000 distinct CDR3 sequences, less than 14% seen once. The sample was whole blood. These receptors all stem from an adult who was a healthcare worker with PCR-confirmed SARS-CoV-2 infection or an uninfected control (not recorded which).

The V call is TRBV6-2 or TRBV6-3, the J call TRBJ2-7, with TRBD1 as a possible D gene (5 bases). CDR3 length equals 11 residues. V lost 11 bases and J lost 6, with 14 bases in between. Germline CDR1 is MNHEY and CDR2 is SVGEGT. The CDR3 sequence: CAEGQGTEQYF. CDR3 bases: TGTGCCGAAGGGCAGGGAACCGAGCAGTACTTC.

This sequence joins TRBV6-5 and TRBJ2-3; D unresolved. In germline, CDR1 is MNHEY, CDR2 SVGAGI. V gave up 2 bases and J gave up 0 bases, with 6 bases separating them. This CDR3 comprises 14 residues. Here the CDR3 DNA reads TGTGCCAGCAGTTACGGGCGGAGCACAGATACGCAGTATTTT. Residues: CASSYGRSTDTQYF.

This clonotype has only a few counts. The V and J genes are TRBV20-1 and TRBJ1-6; 9 bases line up with TRBD1. V shed 5 bases, J shed 5 bases, and the junction held 1 base outside the gene matches. Germline CDR1 DFQATT, CDR2 SNEGSKA (reference sequence). This CDR3 has 13 residues. For the CDR3, the DNA is TGCAGTGCTTGGGACAGGGATAATTCACCCCTCCACTTT. As protein: CSAWDRDNSPLHF.